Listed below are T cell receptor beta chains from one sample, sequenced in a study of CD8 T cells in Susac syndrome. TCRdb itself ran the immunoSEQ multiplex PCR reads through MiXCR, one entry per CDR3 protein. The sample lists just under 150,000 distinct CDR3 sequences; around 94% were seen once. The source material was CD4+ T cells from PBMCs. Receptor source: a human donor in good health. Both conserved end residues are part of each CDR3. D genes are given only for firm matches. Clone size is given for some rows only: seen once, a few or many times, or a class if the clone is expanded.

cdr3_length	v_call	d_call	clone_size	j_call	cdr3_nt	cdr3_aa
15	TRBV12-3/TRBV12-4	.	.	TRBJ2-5	TGTGCCAGCAGCATCAACACTCCGGGCCCGGAGACCCAGTACTTC	CASSINTPGPETQYF
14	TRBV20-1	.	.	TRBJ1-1	TGCAGTGCTTGGACTCCAGGGCAGAACACTGAAGCTTTCTTT	CSAWTPGQNTEAFF
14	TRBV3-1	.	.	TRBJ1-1	TGTGCCAGCAGCTTCCGCCAGGGTGGTACTGAAGCTTTCTTT	CASSFRQGGTEAFF
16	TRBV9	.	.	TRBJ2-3	TGTGCCAGCAGCGGCCCAGGGACGGTGGCTCAGGATACGCAGTATTTT	CASSGPGTVAQDTQYF
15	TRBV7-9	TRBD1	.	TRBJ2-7	TGTGCCAGCAGCTCCCCGGGACAGGGGATCTACGAGCAGTACTTC	CASSSPGQGIYEQYF
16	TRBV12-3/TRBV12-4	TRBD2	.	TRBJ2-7	TGTGCCAGCAGTTTTGATGGACTAGCGGGAGTCGACGAGCAGTACTTC	CASSFDGLAGVDEQYF
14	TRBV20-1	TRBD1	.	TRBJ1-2	TGCAGTGCTGAGACCAGGGGGCCAGGGCTTGGCTACACCTTC	CSAETRGPGLGYTF
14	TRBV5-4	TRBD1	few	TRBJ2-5	TGTGCCAGCAGCCCCGGACAGGGTCGAGAGACCCAGTACTTC	CASSPGQGRETQYF
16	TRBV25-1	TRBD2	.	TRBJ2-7	TGTGCCAGCAGTGCCCGGACTAGCTGGTATTCCTACGAGCAGTACTTC	CASSARTSWYSYEQYF
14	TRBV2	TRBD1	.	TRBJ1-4	TGTGCCAGCAGAGATCGGACAGGGCTTGAAAAACTGTTTTTT	CASRDRTGLEKLFF
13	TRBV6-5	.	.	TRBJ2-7	TGTGCCAGCAGGGGGCCAGGGACCTACGAGCAGTACTTC	CASRGPGTYEQYF
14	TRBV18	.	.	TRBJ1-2	TGTGCCAGCTCACAACTACAGGGCAACTATGGCTACACCTTC	CASSQLQGNYGYTF
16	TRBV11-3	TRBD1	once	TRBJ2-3	TGTGCCAGCAGCACCAGACAGGGGGCCGGGACAGATACGCAGTATTTT	CASSTRQGAGTDTQYF
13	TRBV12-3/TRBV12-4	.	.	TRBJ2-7	TGTGCCAGCAGTTTCACCCAGGAAGGCGAGCAGTACTTC	CASSFTQEGEQYF
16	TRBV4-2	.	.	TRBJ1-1	TGTGCCAGCAGCCAAGATCCTTGGACGGTGAACACTGAAGCTTTCTTT	CASSQDPWTVNTEAFF
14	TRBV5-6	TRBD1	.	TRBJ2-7	TGTGCCAGCAGCGAGGGACAGGGGACAAGGGAGCAGTACTTC	CASSEGQGTREQYF
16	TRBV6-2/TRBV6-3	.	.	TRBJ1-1	TGTGCCAGCAGTTACTCCGATGTTCGGTTGAACACTGAAGCTTTCTTT	CASSYSDVRLNTEAFF
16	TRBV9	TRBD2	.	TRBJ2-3	TGTGCCAGCAGCGAACTAGCGGGGGGAAGGCTTGATACGCAGTATTTT	CASSELAGGRLDTQYF
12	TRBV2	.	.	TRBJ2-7	TGTGCCTCCCAGTGGGCTACCTACGAGCAGTACTTC	CASQWATYEQYF
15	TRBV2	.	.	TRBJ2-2	TGTGCCAGCAGTGAGGTCCGGCCCGGCGGGGGGGAGCTGTTTTTT	CASSEVRPGGGELFF
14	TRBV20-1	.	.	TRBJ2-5	TGCAGTGCTAGAGAGGGGAGTACTCAAGAGACCCAGTACTTC	CSAREGSTQETQYF
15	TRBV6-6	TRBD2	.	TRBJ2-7	TGTGCCAGCAGTTCGTCGGGAGGGTTGGCCTACGAGCAGTACTTC	CASSSSGGLAYEQYF
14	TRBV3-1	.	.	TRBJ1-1	TGTGCCAGCAGCCAAGTTGTCGACGGGGCTGAAGCTTTCTTT	CASSQVVDGAEAFF
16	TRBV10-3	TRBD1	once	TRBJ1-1	TGTGCCATCACCCCGAGGGACAGGGGCATGAACACTGAAGCTTTCTTT	CAITPRDRGMNTEAFF
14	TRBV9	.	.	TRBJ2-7	TGTGCCAGCAGCGTAGGGCGGGTAGGCTACGAGCAGTACTTC	CASSVGRVGYEQYF
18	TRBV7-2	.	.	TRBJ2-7	TGTGCCAGCAGCTTACGCCTCCGGGGGACTGTTAAAGCCTACGAGCAGTACTTC	CASSLRLRGTVKAYEQYF
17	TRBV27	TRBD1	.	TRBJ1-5	TGTGCCAGCAGTTTGTTCGGACAGGGGGCGTCGTATCAGCCCCAGCATTTT	CASSLFGQGASYQPQHF
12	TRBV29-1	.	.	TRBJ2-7	TGCAGCGTTGAGGGCGGGCCGGCCGAGCAGTACTTC	CSVEGGPAEQYF
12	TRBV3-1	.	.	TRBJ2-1	TGTGCCAGCAGCCTGGGTATGAATGAGCAGTTCTTC	CASSLGMNEQFF
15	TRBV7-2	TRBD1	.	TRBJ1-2	TGTGCCAGCAGCAATACGGACAGGGGGAACAACGGCTACACCTTC	CASSNTDRGNNGYTF
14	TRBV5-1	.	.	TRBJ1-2	TGCGCCAGCACCATGATGGGGGCAACGAGTGGCTACACCTTC	CASTMMGATSGYTF
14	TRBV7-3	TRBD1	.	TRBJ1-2	TGTGCCAGCAGCAATGGACAGGGGGCCTATGGCTACACCTTC	CASSNGQGAYGYTF
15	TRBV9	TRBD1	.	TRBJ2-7	TGTGCCAGCAGCGTGGGTCGGGACAGCTCCTACGAGCAGTACTTC	CASSVGRDSSYEQYF
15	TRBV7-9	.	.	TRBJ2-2	TGTGCCAGCAGCTCCAAACGACAGGCAGTCGGGGAGCTGTTTTTT	CASSSKRQAVGELFF
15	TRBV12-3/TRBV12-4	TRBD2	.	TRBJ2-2	TGTGCCAGCAGGTGGACTAGACAGAACACCGGGGAGCTGTTTTTT	CASRWTRQNTGELFF
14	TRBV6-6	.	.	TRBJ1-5	TGTGCCAGCAGCCCTGACTTAGGCAATCAGCCCCAGCATTTT	CASSPDLGNQPQHF
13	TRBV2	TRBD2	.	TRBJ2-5	TGTGCCAGCAATATAGCGGGTCAAGAGACCCAGTACTTC	CASNIAGQETQYF
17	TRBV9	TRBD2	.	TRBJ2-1	TGTGCCAGCAGCGGACGGGGGACTAGCGGGAGTAGTAATGAGCAGTTCTTC	CASSGRGTSGSSNEQFF
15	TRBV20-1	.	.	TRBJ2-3	TGCAGTGCTCCGGGTGGGGGCCGTAGCACAGATACGCAGTATTTT	CSAPGGGRSTDTQYF
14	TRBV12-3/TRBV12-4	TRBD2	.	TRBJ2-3	TGTGCCAGCAGTCCCAGGACTAGCGGGGAGACGCAGTATTTT	CASSPRTSGETQYF
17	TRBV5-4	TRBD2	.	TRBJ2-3	TGTGCCAGCAGCTTCGACCGTGGACTAGCGGGAGGGGATACGCAGTATTTT	CASSFDRGLAGGDTQYF
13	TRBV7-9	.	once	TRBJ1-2	TGTGCCAGCAGCCCTTATGGCAACTATGGCTACACCTTC	CASSPYGNYGYTF
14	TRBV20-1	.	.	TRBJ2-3	TGCAGTGCTAGTTCAGGGGTGATCACAGATACGCAGTATTTT	CSASSGVITDTQYF
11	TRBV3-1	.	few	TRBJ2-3	TGTGCCAGCAGTCAGGGCGATACGCAGTATTTT	CASSQGDTQYF
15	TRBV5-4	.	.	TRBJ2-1	TGTGCCAGCAGCTACACCGGGATTGAGGGCACTGAGCAGTTCTTC	CASSYTGIEGTEQFF
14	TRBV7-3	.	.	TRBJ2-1	TGTGCCAGCAGCTTAAGCGGACGGGACAATGAGCAGTTCTTC	CASSLSGRDNEQFF
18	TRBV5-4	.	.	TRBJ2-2	TGTGCCAGCAGCTTGCTTCGAGGGAGCCTTATAAACACCGGGGAGCTGTTTTTT	CASSLLRGSLINTGELFF
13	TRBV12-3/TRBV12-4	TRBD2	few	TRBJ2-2	TGTGCCAGCTCTCTAGCGGCCACCGGGGAGCTGTTTTTT	CASSLAATGELFF
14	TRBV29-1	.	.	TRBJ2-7	TGCAGCGTTGGTTATGATGCGGACTTCTACGAGCAGTACTTC	CSVGYDADFYEQYF
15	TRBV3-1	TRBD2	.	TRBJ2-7	TGTGCCAGCAGCCAGTCTAGCGGGCTAACCTACGAGCAGTACTTC	CASSQSSGLTYEQYF
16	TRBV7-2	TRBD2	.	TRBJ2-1	TGTGCCAGCAGCTCTCCACTAGCGGGAGTCGGAAATGAGCAGTTCTTC	CASSSPLAGVGNEQFF